The 28 T cell receptor beta chains below were found in one sample sequenced in a study of shared clonotypes between healthy human individuals. Here immunoSEQ multiplex PCR was the method, and the copy in TCRdb shows in-frame clones only, minus some. Counted here are roughly 2.1 million clones, around 93% occurring once; the ten biggest clones make up 1.5% to 2%. The naive CD8 fraction comprised CD45RO-negative cells positively selected for CCR7 and excluded terminally differentiated effector memory CD45RA+ cells. Sequenced input: naive CD8+ T cells from PBMCs. These receptors originate from a man younger than 30 in good health. Some clones in this sample may be carry-over from other donors' samples.

The chain couples TRBV27 to TRBJ2-3, with 10 bases that match TRBD1. There are 18 residues in the CDR3. Germline CDR1 and CDR2: MNHEY and SMNVEV (reference sequence). Trimming took 6 bases from V and 3 from J; bases not matched to a gene: 15. CDR3 in amino acids: CASSLPSTGGKVTDTQYF. The DNA of the CDR3 is TGTGCCAGCAGCCTACCTTCGACAGGGGGCAAGGTGACAGATACGCAGTATTTT.

The rearrangement links TRBV6-1 to TRBJ2-6; D is undetermined. Germline values: CDR1 MNHNS, CDR2 SASEGT. Deletions cut 3 bases from V and 0 bases from J, with 9 bases between. The CDR3 has 16 residues. The CDR3 loop reads CASSDSVISGANVLTF. CDR3 bases: TGTGCCAGCAGTGACAGTGTTATCTCTGGGGCCAACGTCCTGACTTTC.

J is TRBJ2-1 and V is TRBV6-4; no clear D gene. CDR3 length: 12 residues. Germline V gene data show CDR1 as MRHNA and CDR2 as SNTAGT. V was trimmed by 4 bases and J by 7 bases, leaving 8 bases between them. CDR3 nucleotide sequence: TGTGCCAGCAGTGCCATGGGGAATGAGCAGTTCTTC. Encoded protein: CASSAMGNEQFF.

This chain links TRBV7-8 with TRBJ2-5; no clear D gene. CDR1 SGHVS and CDR2 FQNEAQ come from the germline V gene. Trimming took 1 base from V and 9 from J, leaving 3 bases between them. This CDR3 is built from 10 residues. The CDR3: CASSLGAQYF. The CDR3 DNA is TGTGCCAGCAGCTTAGGGGCCCAGTACTTC.

J is TRBJ2-1 and V is TRBV27, with D maybe TRBD1 (5 bases). From germline, CDR1 is MNHEY and CDR2 SMNVEV (reference sequence). Deletions cut 6 bases from V and 0 bases from J, with 12 bases between. This CDR3 comprises 15 residues. The CDR3 reads CASRPGWDSYNEQFF. CDR3 coding DNA: TGTGCCAGCAGGCCAGGGTGGGACTCCTACAATGAGCAGTTCTTC.

The chain employs TRBV10-3 and TRBJ2-7; TRBD2 agrees at 11 bases. V was clipped by 2 bases and J by 6 bases; unmatched bases: 3. Germline CDR1 ENHRY, CDR2 SYGVKD. The CDR3 totals 14 residues. Here the CDR3 DNA reads TGTGCCATCAGTGAGGCGGGACTAGCGGCCGAGCAGTACTTC. This codes for CAISEAGLAAEQYF.

The chain combines TRBV27 with TRBJ1-5; a possible D gene is TRBD1 (6 bases). Germline V gives CDR1 MNHEY, CDR2 SMNVEV (reference sequence). The length of the CDR3 is 16 residues. Trimming took 2 bases from V and 0 from J, leaving 11 bases between them. As DNA, the CDR3 is TGTGCCAGCAGTTTACTTATGGGGGCTAGCAATCAGCCCCAGCATTTT. It codes for CASSLLMGASNQPQHF.

This clone appeared once. J is TRBJ2-1 and V is TRBV4-3; no clear D. V was cut by 0 bases and J by 8 bases, with 11 bases left in between. Germline CDR1 is LGHNA and CDR2 is YSLEER. CDR3 length equals 14 residues. This chain's CDR3 is CASSQERFGDEQFF. The CDR3 bases are TGCGCCAGCAGCCAAGAGAGATTTGGCGATGAGCAGTTCTTC.

This clone showed up just once. V usage is TRBV13 and J usage is TRBJ1-1; 9 nucleotides line up with TRBD1. This CDR3 has 19 amino acids. CDR1 is PRHDT, CDR2 FYEKMQ, per germline (reference sequence). V lost 0 bases to trimming and J lost 1 base; unmatched junction nucleotides: 12. CDR3 coding DNA: TGTGCCAGCAGCTTAGGGATACTTACCGGGACAGGGAGGAACACTGAAGCTTTCTTT. This encodes CASSLGILTGTGRNTEAFF. Drawing the rest from reference TRBV13 and TRBJ1-1, the complete variable domain is AAGVIQSPRHLIKEKRETATLKCYPIPRHDTVYWYQQGPGQDPQFLISFYEKMQSDKGSIPDRFSAQQFSDYHSELNMSSLELGDSALYFCASSLGILTGTGRNTEAFFGQGTRLTVV.

The rearrangement joins TRBV27 to TRBJ2-7, with D tentatively TRBD2 (5 bases). The CDR3 runs to 15 residues. In germline, CDR1 is MNHEY, CDR2 SMNVEV (reference sequence). Between the trimmed V and J ends, which lost 2 bases and 2 bases, there was a span of 13 bases. The CDR3 nucleotides are TGTGCCAGCAGTTTAACGGTGCGGGCTGCCTACGAGCAGTACTTC. As protein: CASSLTVRAAYEQYF.

The chain employs TRBV10-1 and TRBJ2-2; TRBD1 is a possible D gene (6 bases). Deletions cut 2 bases from V and 6 bases from J, with 10 bases between. Germline V gene sequence: CDR1 WNHNN, CDR2 SYGVQD (reference sequence). CDR3 length: 14 residues. CDR3 amino acids: CASSEHDRPGELFF. The CDR3 DNA is TGCGCCAGCAGTGAGCACGACAGGCCCGGGGAGCTGTTTTTT.

The chain carries TRBV11-2 and TRBJ1-1; the D gene is possibly TRBD1 (6 bases). V was trimmed by 10 bases and J by 0 bases, leaving 15 bases between them. Germline V lookup: CDR1 SGHAT, CDR2 FQNNGV. This CDR3 has 14 residues. The CDR3: CAISPEGVNTEAFF. Here the CDR3 DNA reads TGTGCCATCTCCCCTGAGGGGGTGAACACTGAAGCTTTCTTT. The full variable domain, rest sourced from reference TRBV11-2 and TRBJ1-1, is EAGVAQSPRYKIIEKRQSVAFWCNPISGHATLYWYQQILGQGPKLLIQFQNNGVVDDSQLPKDRFSAERLKGVDSTLKIQPAKLEDSAVYLCAISPEGVNTEAFFGQGTRLTVV.

The genes are TRBV5-4 and TRBJ1-1; D perhaps matches TRBD1 (5 bases). The CDR3 is 14 residues long. Trimming stripped 2 bases from V and 4 bases from J, with 12 bases between. Germline values: CDR1 SGHNT, CDR2 YYREEE (reference sequence). This CDR3 reads CASSFIGGGTEAFF. The CDR3 nucleotides are TGTGCCAGCAGCTTTATCGGGGGTGGCACTGAAGCTTTCTTT.

The chain joins TRBV27 to TRBJ2-3; D not certain. V gave up 4 bases and J gave up 0 bases, with 14 bases separating them. The CDR3 totals 16 residues. The germline V gene encodes CDR1 MNHEY and CDR2 SMNVEV (reference sequence). The CDR3 DNA is TGTGCCAGCAGTTGTTTCCGAACAGCCAGCACAGATACGCAGTATTTT. Its protein is CASSCFRTASTDTQYF.

The CDR3 is CASSLQDEGTDTQYF. DNA of the CDR3: TGTGCCAGCAGTTTACAGGACGAGGGCACAGATACGCAGTATTTT. V gene TRBV28 combines with J gene TRBJ2-3, with D uncertain. Trimming shortened V by 2 bases and J by 1 base, and 10 bases separated the two germline ends. The germline V gene encodes CDR1 MDHEN and CDR2 SYDVKM. The CDR3 totals 15 residues.

The genes are TRBV7-2 and TRBJ2-1; 8 nucleotides line up with TRBD2. This CDR3 contains 15 residues. The junction had 8 bases not matched to a gene; V was cut back by 4 bases and J by 6 bases. Germline-derived CDR1 and CDR2 are SGHTA and FQGNSA. This CDR3 reads CASSSPRTSSNEQFF. The CDR3 DNA follows: TGTGCCAGCAGCTCCCCTCGGACTAGCTCCAATGAGCAGTTCTTC.

The chain employs TRBV9 and TRBJ2-1; no clear D gene. The length of the CDR3 is 12 residues. Germline V gene data show CDR1 as SGDLS and CDR2 as YYNGEE. V was cut by 3 bases and J by 5 bases, with 6 bases left in between. The CDR3 nucleotides read TGTGCCAGCAGCGACTGGCACAATGAGCAGTTCTTC. This codes for CASSDWHNEQFF.

A word on this clone: The same CDR3 is also encoded by other DNA sequences in this sample. The chain carries TRBV27 and TRBJ2-3, with 9 bases lining up with TRBD2. This CDR3 spans 16 amino acids. After removal of 0 bases from V and 1 base from J, the junction contained 2 bases not matched to a gene. Per the germline V gene, CDR1 is MNHEY and CDR2 is SMNVEV (reference sequence). CDR3 protein: CASSLSLAGRTDTQYF. The CDR3 nucleotides are TGTGCCAGCAGTTTATCCCTAGCGGGGCGCACAGATACGCAGTATTTT.

The chain recombines TRBV29-1 with TRBJ2-5; perhaps TRBD1 as D (6 bases). The end of the DNA is better explained by TRBJ2-7, so the J call may be wrong. The CDR3 loop spans 16 amino acids. Germline values: CDR1 SQVTM, CDR2 ANQGSEA. This CDR3 is CSVEDSRGRSSYEQYF. The CDR3 DNA reads as TGCAGCGTTGAAGATTCCAGGGGCCGCAGCTCCTACGAGCAGTACTTC.

This chain uses TRBV6-1 with TRBJ2-7, with D tentatively TRBD2 (5 bases). This CDR3 comprises 16 residues. Germline V gives CDR1 MNHNS, CDR2 SASEGT. With 0 bases removed from V and 6 bases from J, the gap between germline ends came to 18 bases. The CDR3 here is CASSEARRPAAREQYF. The DNA for the CDR3 is TGTGCCAGCAGTGAAGCGCGGAGGCCGGCCGCCCGCGAGCAGTACTTC.

The V call is TRBV5-6, the J call TRBJ2-1; D is uncertain. CDR1 SGHDT and CDR2 YYEEEE come from the germline V gene. This CDR3 is 13 amino acids long. The V gene lost 0 bases and the J gene lost 14 bases, with 15 bases spanning the gap. The CDR3 nucleotides are TGTGCCAGCAGCTTGGAAGGCAGCCCCTCGGAGTTCTTC. Translation: CASSLEGSPSEFF.

The chain uses TRBV7-6 and TRBJ2-7; 9 nucleotides line up with TRBD2. J lost 6 bases, V lost 8 bases, and 11 bases had no gene match. The CDR3 has 14 residues. From germline, CDR1 is SGHVS and CDR2 FNYEAQ. The CDR3 coding sequence is TGTGCCAGCGGGTCTAGCGGGATCTTTGGCGAGCAGTACTTC. Translated, it gives CASGSSGIFGEQYF.

The genes are TRBV27 and TRBJ2-3; no clear D. There are 16 residues in the CDR3. Germline V CDR1 and CDR2: MNHEY, SMNVEV (reference sequence). V was clipped by 4 bases and J by 2 bases, with 16 bases between them. The CDR3 nucleotides are TGTGCCAGCAGTTCAGGACCCCAAGGCCCCACAGATACGCAGTATTTT. It yields the protein CASSSGPQGPTDTQYF.

The gene calls are TRBV11-2 and TRBJ2-5; 8 bases are a match to TRBD1. The germline V gene has CDR1 SGHAT and CDR2 FQNNGV. CDR3 size: 16 residues. With V trimmed by 5 bases and J by 4 bases, 12 bases remained unmatched. Here the CDR3 DNA reads TGTGCCAGCAGCCGAATGCGGACAGGGCCGATAGAGACCCAGTACTTC. It specifies CASSRMRTGPIETQYF.

V is TRBV11-2 and J is TRBJ2-3; D unresolved. Germline V gene data show CDR1 as SGHAT and CDR2 as FQNNGV. The ends were cut back, 2 bases at V and 6 bases at J, with 15 bases in the middle. The CDR3 covers 15 residues. The CDR3 DNA reads as TGTGCCAGCAGCTTAATACGGCCACCCCAGGATACGCAGTATTTT. Its translation: CASSLIRPPQDTQYF.

The chain carries TRBV4-1 and TRBJ2-7, with 7 bases matching TRBD2. The V segment lost 4 bases and the J segment 2 bases; nucleotides outside the gene matches: 5. This CDR3 has 14 residues. CDR1 and CDR2 from the germline V gene are MGHRA and YSYEKL. CDR3 in amino acids: CASSPGRGAYEQYF. CDR3 nucleotides: TGCGCCAGCAGCCCGGGACGGGGGGCCTACGAGCAGTACTTC.

The rearrangement links TRBV28 to TRBJ2-5, with 10 bases identical to TRBD1. Losses at the gene ends were 8 bases for V and 6 bases for J; bases not matched to a gene: 9. This CDR3 region has 14 residues. Germline CDR1 MDHEN, CDR2 SYDVKM. This CDR3 reads CASGPDRGRKTQYF. The CDR3, as DNA: TGTGCCAGCGGTCCTGACAGGGGGCGGAAGACCCAGTACTTC.

The chain uses TRBV5-1 and TRBJ1-2, with TRBD1 identical over 11 bases. J was trimmed by 6 bases and V by 4 bases; bases with no gene match: 14. The CDR3 extends over 17 amino acids. The V gene's germline CDR1 is SGHRS and CDR2 YFSETQ. The CDR3 is CASSIRTGGRDFDGYTF. Here the CDR3 DNA reads TGCGCCAGCAGCATTCGGACAGGGGGCAGGGATTTTGATGGCTACACCTTC.